The present TCR beta chain was sequenced within a study of cytomegalovirus exposure and HLA in healthy donors. Study results and limitations: First-cohort TCR clusters tended to co-occur in the 130 or so validation repertoires, a later analysis found. Reported performance of the classifier showed diagnosis of cytomegalovirus status with high specificity and sensitivity.

Generated by immunoSEQ multiplex PCR, the TCRdb table keeps only in-frame clones and is missing some. Here the sample spans over 200,000 clones, around 88% being singletons. To note about this clone: Its target is unknown.

CDR3 length: 14 residues. Trimming pared 3 bases from V and 2 bases from J, leaving 10 bases between. Germline V gene sequence: CDR1 SGHTA, CDR2 FQGNSA. The clonotype comes from a woman aged 18-35 years in good health and CMV-seronegative. This chain uses TRBV7-2 with TRBJ2-5; maybe TRBD2 (6 bases). The sequenced sample consisted of PBMCs. The chain's CDR3 is CASSLTSRQETQYF. For the CDR3, the DNA is TGTGCCAGCAGCTTGACTAGTAGACAAGAGACCCAGTACTTC. Filled out from reference TRBV7-2 and TRBJ2-5, the complete variable domain reads GAGVSQSPSNKVTEKGKDVELRCDPISGHTALYWYRQSLGQGLEFLIYFQGNSAPDKSGLPSDRFSAERTGGSVSTLTIQRTQQEDSAVYLCASSLTSRQETQYFGPGTRLLVL.